These 9 T cell receptor beta chains originate from one sample sequenced in a study of blood T cell repertoires in COVID-19 (dated by TCRdb to about 2020). Library preparation employed the immunoSEQ multiplex PCR assay. TCRdb carries this immuneACCESS record with in-frame sequences only. Its versions omit some clonotypes, under half of them owing to an unresolved V gene in the studies checked, with the rest unexplained. Across this sample there are over 350,000 clones, with nearly 90% seen only once. The ten largest make up roughly 1.9% of the sample. The sequencing sample was made of PBMCs or T cells enriched from blood (not recorded which). Receptors were obtained from a woman aged 18-29 years with acute COVID-19.

The genes are TRBV6-5 and TRBJ1-2, with TRBD1 as a possible D gene (5 bases). The CDR3 extends over 15 amino acids. Germline-derived CDR1 and CDR2 are MNHEY and SVGAGI. The V gene lost 0 bases and the J gene lost 0 bases, with 8 bases spanning the gap. Written as DNA, the CDR3 is TGTGCCAGCAGTTACTCGGGGCAGGCTAACTATGGCTACACCTTC. Its protein product is CASSYSGQANYGYTF.

This clone was picked up a small number of times. This chain uses TRBV4-2 with TRBJ2-5; 10 nucleotides match TRBD1. The V segment lost 0 bases and the J segment 5 bases; nucleotides outside the gene matches: 9. Germline lookup yields CDR1 LGHNA and CDR2 YNFKEQ. The length of the CDR3 is 17 residues. The CDR3 DNA sequence: TGTGCCAGCAGCCAAGAAGAGTGGGGACAGGGGTGGGAGACCCAGTACTTC. Protein: CASSQEEWGQGWETQYF.

This chain connects TRBV28 to TRBJ1-5; no reliable D call. Trimming cost V 6 bases and J 3 bases, with 12 bases left between them. This CDR3 has 14 residues. Looked up from germline, CDR1 is MDHEN and CDR2 is SYDVKM. CDR3 in amino acids: CASSIDTNNQPQHF. CDR3 DNA: TGTGCCAGCAGCATTGACACAAACAATCAGCCCCAGCATTTT.

This chain uses TRBV5-1 with TRBJ2-5; 12 bases match TRBD2. V lost 0 bases to trimming and J lost 5 bases; unmatched junction nucleotides: 8. The CDR3 extends over 17 amino acids. Germline V lookup: CDR1 SGHRS, CDR2 YFSETQ. The CDR3 DNA reads TGCGCCAGCAGCTTGGATGGACTAGCGGGGTCTGGTGAGACCCAGTACTTC. Translated, it gives CASSLDGLAGSGETQYF. Looking up the rest from reference TRBV5-1 and TRBJ2-5 gives the full variable domain: KAGVTQTPRYLIKTRGQQVTLSCSPISGHRSVSWYQQTPGQGLQFLFEYFSETQRNKGNFPGRFSGRQFSNSRSEMNVSTLELGDSALYLCASSLDGLAGSGETQYFGPGTRLLVL.

The J gene is TRBJ1-1, the V gene TRBV10-1; 7 nucleotides line up with TRBD1. The germline gives CDR1 WNHNN, CDR2 SYGVQD (reference sequence). The CDR3 extends over 13 amino acids. V lost 6 bases and J lost 7; bases outside the gene matches: 8. CDR3 nucleotides: TGCGCCAGCAGGACTACCCGGGACAGTGAAGCTTTCTTT. Protein: CASRTTRDSEAFF.

The chain is built from TRBV18 and TRBJ1-4; 7 positions match TRBD1. The CDR3 has 14 residues. The V gene's germline CDR1 is KGHSH and CDR2 LQKENI. With V trimmed by 4 bases and J by 8 bases, 7 bases remained unmatched. In nucleotides, the CDR3 is TGTGCCAGCTCACTGGACAGGACCCCCGAAAAACTGTTTTTT. It yields the protein CASSLDRTPEKLFF.

The rearrangement links TRBV7-8 to TRBJ2-5; TRBD2 matches 7 bases. With V trimmed by 0 bases and J by 4 bases, 5 bases remained unmatched. This CDR3 is 15 amino acids long. Germline loops: CDR1 SGHVS, CDR2 FQNEAQ. The CDR3 coding sequence is TGTGCCAGCAGCTTAGCGGGGGGGAGTCTAGAGACCCAGTACTTC. Translating gives CASSLAGGSLETQYF.

The chain carries TRBV2 and TRBJ1-3; possible D gene TRBD1, 5 bases. Germline V CDR1 and CDR2: SNHLY, FYNNEI. This CDR3 spans 16 amino acids. V lost 6 bases and J 0 bases, leaving 15 bases between the germline ends. The CDR3 DNA reads TGTGCCAGCAGAGAGCCGGGACTTGGCTCTGGAAACACCATATATTTT. It codes for CASREPGLGSGNTIYF.

This clone has just a few counts. The chain has TRBV6-5 and TRBJ2-4; TRBD1 matches at 7 bases. The CDR3 spans 14 residues. V shed 6 bases and J 1 base; nucleotides not matched to a gene: 3. Germline-derived CDR1 and CDR2 are MNHEY and SVGAGI. The CDR3 is CASSQQGAKNIQYF. In DNA, the CDR3 is TGTGCCAGCAGCCAACAGGGGGCCAAAAACATTCAGTACTTC.